Described below is a single T cell receptor (beta chain) sequence and its context. In the original processing: Estimated nucleated cell counts came from reference gene primer amplification. The assay was immunoSEQ multiplex PCR, and TCRdb's table has in-frame clones only and misses some. From that table come the V and J calls and clone size; the DNA was used to work out D and trimming. The sample holds approximately 300,000 clones, 87% seen once. This record comes from a study of blood T cell repertoires in COVID-19. At the level of the study: PBMCs, B-cell-depleted T cells, or T cells provided the cDNA or gDNA that made up the material.

V dropped 5 bases and J dropped 10; count of bases not matched to a gene: 9. CDR3 length: 16 amino acids. Germline V gene data show CDR1 as LNHDA and CDR2 as SQIVND (reference sequence). The chain uses TRBV19 and TRBJ2-1; TRBD2 matches at 15 bases. The sequence was collected from a man aged 45-65 years with active or convalescent COVID-19. The specimen was peripheral blood. DNA of the CDR3: TGTGCCAGTAGTCCTTGGACTAGCGGGAGGGCCGGGGAGCAGTTCTTC. It specifies CASSPWTSGRAGEQFF.